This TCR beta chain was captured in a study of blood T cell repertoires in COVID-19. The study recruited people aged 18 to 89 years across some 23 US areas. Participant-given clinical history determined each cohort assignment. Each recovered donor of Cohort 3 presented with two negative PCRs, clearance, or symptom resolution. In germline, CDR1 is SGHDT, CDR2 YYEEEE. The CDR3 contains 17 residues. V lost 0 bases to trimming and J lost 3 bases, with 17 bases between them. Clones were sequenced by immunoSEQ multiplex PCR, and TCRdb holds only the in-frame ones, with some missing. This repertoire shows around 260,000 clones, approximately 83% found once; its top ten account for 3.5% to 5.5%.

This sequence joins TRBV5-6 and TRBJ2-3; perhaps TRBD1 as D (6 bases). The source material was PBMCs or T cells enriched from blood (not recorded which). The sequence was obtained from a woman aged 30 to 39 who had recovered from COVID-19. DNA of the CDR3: TGTGCCAGCAGCTTGGAGGGACAAACCGCGGGTACAGATACGCAGTATTTT. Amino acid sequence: CASSLEGQTAGTDTQYF.